The rows below give T cell receptor beta chains drawn from one sample of a study of cytomegalovirus exposure and HLA in healthy donors. Repertoires were generated with immunoSEQ multiplex PCR, while TCRdb's copy carries only in-frame clones and drops some. The data hold roughly 130,000 clones, with around 83% observed a single time. Sequencing used PBMCs. Receptors originate from a human donor in good health. Both conserved end residues are part of each CDR3. D genes are given only for firm matches. Clone sizes are given selectively: once, few, many, or a class where the clone is expanded.

d_call,clone_size,v_call,j_call,cdr3_aa,cdr3_nt
.,.,TRBV7-9,TRBJ2-1,CASSLRQRISYNEQFF,TGTGCCAGCAGCTTGAGACAGAGGATCTCCTACAATGAGCAGTTCTTC
.,.,TRBV5-4,TRBJ2-1,CASSFSSNEQFF,TGTGCCAGCAGCTTTTCTTCCAATGAGCAGTTCTTC
TRBD2,.,TRBV5-4,TRBJ2-5,CASMLAGRETQYF,TGTGCCAGCATGCTAGCGGGGCGGGAGACCCAGTACTTC
.,.,TRBV4-2,TRBJ2-7,CASSQEGQLSYEQYF,TGTGCCAGCAGCCAAGAAGGACAGCTAAGCTACGAGCAGTACTTC
TRBD2,.,TRBV10-1,TRBJ2-6,CASSAGGAGANVLTF,TGCGCCAGCAGTGCGGGGGGGGCAGGGGCCAACGTCCTGACTTTC
TRBD1,.,TRBV5-8,TRBJ1-5,CASSQGNQPQHF,TGTGCCAGCTCACAGGGGAATCAGCCCCAGCATTTT
.,.,TRBV4-1,TRBJ1-4,CASSQDREVEKLFF,TGCGCCAGCAGCCAAGACAGGGAAGTTGAAAAACTGTTTTTT
.,few,TRBV6-4,TRBJ1-1,CASRASNFGTEAFF,TGTGCCAGCAGAGCCTCAAACTTTGGCACTGAAGCTTTCTTT
TRBD1,.,TRBV4-1,TRBJ1-2,CASSRTDRESGYTF,TGCGCCAGCAGCCGGACGGACAGGGAGAGTGGCTACACCTTC
TRBD2,.,TRBV7-9,TRBJ2-1,CASSPGVTSGKEQFF,TGTGCCAGCAGCCCGGGGGTGACTAGCGGGAAAGAGCAGTTCTTC
TRBD2,once,TRBV6-5,TRBJ2-7,CASTSTSGGYEQYF,TGTGCCAGCACCTCGACTAGCGGGGGTTACGAGCAGTACTTC
TRBD2,.,TRBV11-2,TRBJ2-1,CASSWTVAGGGDEQFF,TGTGCCAGCAGCTGGACCGTAGCGGGGGGGGGCGATGAGCAGTTCTTC
TRBD2,.,TRBV12-5,TRBJ2-7,CASGPGTSGRTYEQYF,TGTGCTAGTGGTCCAGGGACTAGCGGAAGAACCTACGAGCAGTACTTC
.,.,TRBV2,TRBJ2-7,CASRDLVDSPYEQYF,TGTGCCAGCAGGGACCTAGTGGACAGTCCCTACGAGCAGTACTTC
.,.,TRBV27,TRBJ1-1,CASSYVGSTEAFF,TGTGCCAGCAGTTATGTGGGGAGCACTGAAGCTTTCTTT
.,.,TRBV11-2,TRBJ2-2,CASSLYTTTGELFF,TGTGCCAGCAGCTTGTATACAACCACCGGGGAGCTGTTTTTT
.,.,TRBV27,TRBJ2-2,CASRAGAYTGELFF,TGTGCCAGCAGGGCGGGGGCTTACACCGGGGAGCTGTTTTTT
TRBD1,.,TRBV5-1,TRBJ2-1,CASSLQTGNNEQFF,TGCGCCAGCAGCCTGCAGACAGGGAATAATGAGCAGTTCTTC
TRBD2,.,TRBV19,TRBJ2-1,CASGTSSYNEQFF,TGTGCCTCGGGGACTAGCTCCTACAATGAGCAGTTCTTC
TRBD1,.,TRBV7-9,TRBJ2-3,CASSPRDRGTDTQYF,TGTGCCAGCAGCCCACGGGACAGAGGCACAGATACGCAGTATTTT
TRBD2,.,TRBV9,TRBJ2-1,CASSVIAGGPEQFF,TGTGCCAGCAGCGTAATAGCGGGGGGGCCGGAGCAGTTCTTC
TRBD1,.,TRBV7-2,TRBJ1-2,CASSSSKTGVYGYTF,TGTGCCAGCAGCTCGTCAAAAACAGGGGTCTATGGCTACACCTTC
.,few,TRBV27,TRBJ1-1,CASSYQWNTEAFF,TGTGCCAGCAGTTATCAGTGGAACACTGAAGCTTTCTTT
.,.,TRBV7-9,TRBJ2-7,CASSLRESHAAYEQYF,TGTGCCAGCAGCTTAAGGGAGTCCCACGCCGCCTACGAGCAGTACTTC
.,.,TRBV7-9,TRBJ1-5,CASSLAGASGPQHF,TGTGCCAGCAGCTTAGCTGGGGCTAGCGGGCCCCAGCATTTT
.,.,TRBV2,TRBJ1-6,CASSGPSPLHF,TGTGCCAGCAGTGGTCCGTCACCCCTCCACTTT
.,.,TRBV15,TRBJ2-7,CATSREMGTGLSYEQYF,TGTGCCACCAGCAGAGAAATGGGGACTGGGTTGAGCTACGAGCAGTACTTC
.,.,TRBV19,TRBJ2-7,CASSLGFSYEQYF,TGTGCCAGTAGTTTGGGCTTTTCGTACGAGCAGTACTTC
TRBD1,.,TRBV2,TRBJ1-5,CASRGTGQASNQPQHF,TGTGCCAGCAGAGGGACTGGACAGGCTAGCAATCAGCCCCAGCATTTT
.,.,TRBV5-5,TRBJ2-7,CASSLAAYEQYF,TGTGCCAGCAGCTTGGCGGCCTACGAGCAGTACTTC